This T cell receptor (beta chain) was documented in a study of cytomegalovirus exposure and HLA in healthy donors. CDR3 size: 14 residues. Germline lookup yields CDR1 LGHNA and CDR2 YSLEER. V shed 4 bases and J 4 bases; nucleotides not matched to a gene: 4. Worth noting for this clone: The antigen is not known.

A multiplex PCR was run with 60 Vbeta primers and 13 Jbeta primers. Data came from immunoSEQ multiplex PCR; TCRdb stores just in-frame clones and leaves some out. The table includes 90,000 to 110,000 clones, less than 80% detected once. Study observations and caveats: Highly shared variants forming one cluster were likely a sequencing artifact. DRB1 showed the most TCR associations and HLA-C the fewest in a later analysis, as rates varied by HLA locus.

Sequencing input: PBMCs. This sequence was found in a woman in her forties or fifties in good health and CMV-seropositive. The chain is built from TRBV4-3 and TRBJ1-2; TRBD1 aligns across 9 bases. The CDR3 coding sequence is TGCGCCAGCAGCCTAGGACAGGGGACCTATGGCTACACCTTC. Its translation: CASSLGQGTYGYTF.